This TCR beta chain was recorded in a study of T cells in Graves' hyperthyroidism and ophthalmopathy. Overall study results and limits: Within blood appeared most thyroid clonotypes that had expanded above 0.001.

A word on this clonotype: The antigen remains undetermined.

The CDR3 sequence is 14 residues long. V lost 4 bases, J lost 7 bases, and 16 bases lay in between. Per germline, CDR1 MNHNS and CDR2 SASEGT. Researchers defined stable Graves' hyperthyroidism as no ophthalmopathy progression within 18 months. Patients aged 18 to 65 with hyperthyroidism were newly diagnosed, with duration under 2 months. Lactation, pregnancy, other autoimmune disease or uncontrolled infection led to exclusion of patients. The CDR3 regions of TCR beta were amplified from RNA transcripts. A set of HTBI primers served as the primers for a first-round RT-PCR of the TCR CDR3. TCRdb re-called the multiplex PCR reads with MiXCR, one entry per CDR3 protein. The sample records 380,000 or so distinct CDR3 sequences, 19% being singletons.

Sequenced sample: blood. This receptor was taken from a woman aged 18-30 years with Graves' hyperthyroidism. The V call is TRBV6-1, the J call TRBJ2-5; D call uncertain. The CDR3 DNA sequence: TGTGCCAGCAGTGGGTCGGACGCGGTAGGGACCCAGTACTTC. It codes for CASSGSDAVGTQYF.